This TCR beta chain was sequenced in a study of early T cells in non-severe SARS-CoV-2 infection. At the level of the study: Sequencing input comprised bulk RNA from unsorted whole blood; chain pairing was not available.

This CDR3 contains 14 residues. V was pared by 3 bases and J by 3 bases, with 11 bases between. Researchers attached unique molecular identifiers to individual cDNA molecules. A single record per CDR3 protein comes from TCRdb applying MiXCR to the 5' RACE reads. The sample carries 50,000 to 65,000 distinct CDR3 sequences, around 11% recorded once. This clonotype appeared a few times. This material consisted of whole blood, taken at baseline. V is TRBV12-3 or TRBV12-4 and J is TRBJ1-1; tentative D call: TRBD1 (6 bases). The source is an adult who was a healthcare worker with PCR-confirmed SARS-CoV-2 infection or an uninfected control (not recorded which). The CDR3 loop reads CASSFSGADTEAFF. In DNA, the CDR3 is TGTGCCAGCAGTTTTTCAGGGGCGGACACTGAAGCTTTCTTT.